This TCR beta chain stems from a study of cytomegalovirus exposure and HLA in healthy donors. Whole-study results and caveats: A later analysis showed that HLA-associated TCR beta chains had undergone more clonal expansion than equally common others.

Germline assignment: CDR1 DFQATT and CDR2 SNEGSKA (reference sequence). The V end was cut by 5 bases, the J end by 5 bases, with 6 bases between. The CDR3 is made up of 11 amino acids. PCR primers comprised 60 Vbeta and 13 Jbeta primers. Sequencing used immunoSEQ multiplex PCR; TCRdb keeps in-frame clones, though not all of them. The sample has roughly 190,000 clones; roughly 10% are singletons. This clone came up a few times. What it binds is unknown. What was sequenced was PBMCs. The source is a woman in her 30s in good health and CMV-seropositive. This chain uses TRBV20-1 with TRBJ2-2, with D unresolved. CDR3 nucleotides: TGCAGTGCTTCCGTTACCGGGGAGCTGTTTTTT. This translates into CSASVTGELFF.